These T cell receptor beta chains were read from a single sample in a study of blood T cell repertoires in COVID-19. Data came from immunoSEQ multiplex PCR; TCRdb stores just in-frame clones and leaves some out. The sample comprises 30,000 or so clones, approximately 83% of which are singletons, and around 5% rests with the top ten. The sequencing input was peripheral blood. The source of these receptors is a woman of 80 years or more with active or convalescent COVID-19. The CDR3 runs from the conserved cysteine through the conserved F or W. Fields, in order: CDR3 DNA, CDR3 protein, clone size, V gene, D gene, J gene. A D gene is named only where the DNA matches it firmly. Some rows mark clone size as missing; the rest say once, few, many or name a class of expanded clone.

cdr3_nt: TGCGCCAGCAGCTTGGAGGGAGGGTTATCAAAAGAGACCCAGTACTTC
cdr3_aa: CASSLEGGLSKETQYF
clone_size: NA
v_call: TRBV5-1
d_call: TRBD2
j_call: TRBJ2-5

cdr3_nt: TGTGCCAGCAGCCCCGACAGGCAAAGAGAGACCCAGTACTTC
cdr3_aa: CASSPDRQRETQYF
clone_size: once
v_call: TRBV2
d_call: NA
j_call: TRBJ2-5

cdr3_nt: TGTGCCAGCAGTGGAAGACAGGGACCTCAGCCCCAGCATTTT
cdr3_aa: CASSGRQGPQPQHF
clone_size: NA
v_call: TRBV2
d_call: TRBD1
j_call: TRBJ1-5

cdr3_nt: TGTGCCAGCAGTGGGGGGGGTGGCTACACCTTC
cdr3_aa: CASSGGGGYTF
clone_size: once
v_call: TRBV6-4
d_call: NA
j_call: TRBJ1-2

cdr3_nt: TGTGCCAGCAAATCCGGGAGGGGGGACGAGCAGTACTTC
cdr3_aa: CASKSGRGDEQYF
clone_size: NA
v_call: TRBV2
d_call: TRBD2
j_call: TRBJ2-7

cdr3_nt: TGTGCCAGCAGCCAAGTTCGGGGTGCCAGGCGGGCAGATACGCAGTATTTT
cdr3_aa: CASSQVRGARRADTQYF
clone_size: NA
v_call: TRBV3-1/TRBV3-2
d_call: NA
j_call: TRBJ2-3

cdr3_nt: TGTGCCAGCGCCACAAGTTCTAGCGGGACCTACGAGCAGTACTTC
cdr3_aa: CASATSSSGTYEQYF
clone_size: NA
v_call: TRBV18
d_call: TRBD2
j_call: TRBJ2-7

cdr3_nt: TGCGCCAGCAGCTGGCGACAGAACTCTGGGGCCAACGTCCTGACTTTC
cdr3_aa: CASSWRQNSGANVLTF
clone_size: NA
v_call: TRBV5-1
d_call: NA
j_call: TRBJ2-6

cdr3_nt: TGTGCCAGCAGCTACCTCCCCGGGTACGAGCAGTACTTC
cdr3_aa: CASSYLPGYEQYF
clone_size: NA
v_call: TRBV6-5
d_call: NA
j_call: TRBJ2-7

cdr3_nt: TGTGCCATCAGTGACCAAGGGGAGGCGTGGGGCTACACCTTC
cdr3_aa: CAISDQGEAWGYTF
clone_size: NA
v_call: TRBV10-3
d_call: NA
j_call: TRBJ1-2

cdr3_nt: TGTGCCAGCAGTCACTCCCCTACTAGCTCTGGGGCCAACGTCCTGACTTTC
cdr3_aa: CASSHSPTSSGANVLTF
clone_size: NA
v_call: TRBV7-2
d_call: NA
j_call: TRBJ2-6

cdr3_nt: TGTGCCAGCAGCTTAACCCCCCTCCGCGAGCAGTACTTC
cdr3_aa: CASSLTPLREQYF
clone_size: NA
v_call: TRBV7-3
d_call: NA
j_call: TRBJ2-7

cdr3_nt: TGTGCCAGCAGCGGGGGGGTCCGGAACACTGAAGCTTTCTTT
cdr3_aa: CASSGGVRNTEAFF
clone_size: NA
v_call: TRBV7-9
d_call: NA
j_call: TRBJ1-1

cdr3_nt: TGTGCCAGCAGTTACAAGGGGAACTATGGCTACACCTTC
cdr3_aa: CASSYKGNYGYTF
clone_size: once
v_call: TRBV28
d_call: NA
j_call: TRBJ1-2

cdr3_nt: TGTGCCAGCAGAAGAGCAAGTATAGGGGGAGAGACCCAGTACTTC
cdr3_aa: CASRRASIGGETQYF
clone_size: NA
v_call: TRBV6-5
d_call: NA
j_call: TRBJ2-5

cdr3_nt: TGTGCCAGCAGCGATTCTTGGGGTTATAGCGGGAGGTACACCGAGACCCAGTACTTC
cdr3_aa: CASSDSWGYSGRYTETQYF
clone_size: NA
v_call: TRBV7-2
d_call: TRBD2
j_call: TRBJ2-5

cdr3_nt: TGCAGCGTTGGGGACTACTCAGGAGAGCAGTACTTC
cdr3_aa: CSVGDYSGEQYF
clone_size: NA
v_call: TRBV29-1
d_call: TRBD2
j_call: TRBJ2-7

cdr3_nt: TGTGCCAGTAGTAAGGACAGGGTCTCCGGGGAGCTGTTTTTT
cdr3_aa: CASSKDRVSGELFF
clone_size: NA
v_call: TRBV19
d_call: TRBD1
j_call: TRBJ2-2

cdr3_nt: TGCGGGGCTAGCCCTAGCGGCTCTAACTATGGCTACACCTTC
cdr3_aa: CGASPSGSNYGYTF
clone_size: NA
v_call: TRBV6-5
d_call: NA
j_call: TRBJ1-2

cdr3_nt: TGTGCCAGCAGCACGACAGGTCAAAATCAGCCCCAGCATTTT
cdr3_aa: CASSTTGQNQPQHF
clone_size: NA
v_call: TRBV7-9
d_call: NA
j_call: TRBJ1-5

cdr3_nt: TGCGCCAGCAGCCTCCAAACTAGCGGGAGTTGGGTTGAGCAGTTCTTC
cdr3_aa: CASSLQTSGSWVEQFF
clone_size: NA
v_call: TRBV5-1
d_call: TRBD2
j_call: TRBJ2-1

cdr3_nt: TGTGCCAGCAGTGAAACTAGCGGGAGTGCGAGCGGGGAGCTGTTTTTT
cdr3_aa: CASSETSGSASGELFF
clone_size: NA
v_call: TRBV2
d_call: TRBD2
j_call: TRBJ2-2